The present T cell receptor beta chain was sequenced within a study of blood T cell repertoires in COVID-19. For the study at large: Sources were T cells, B-cell-depleted T cells, or PBMCs; the material itself was cDNA or gDNA.

Per germline, CDR1 LNHDA and CDR2 SQIVND (reference sequence). V shed 9 bases and J 4 bases; nucleotides not matched to a gene: 6. CDR3 size: 13 residues. This table comes from immunoSEQ multiplex PCR, and its TCRdb copy is limited to in-frame clones, with some not included. The sample records more than 200,000 clones, about four fifths being singletons. V gene TRBV19 combines with J gene TRBJ2-7; 10 nucleotides agree with TRBD1. This sequence was found in a man aged 50-60 years with active or convalescent COVID-19. Material: peripheral blood. Here the CDR3 reads CASLGQGGYEQYF. The CDR3 DNA reads as TGTGCCAGCCTTGGACAGGGGGGATACGAGCAGTACTTC.